This T cell receptor (beta chain) was observed in a study of T cell changes during pregnancy in multiple sclerosis. TCRdb's table, derived via immunoSEQ multiplex PCR, lists solely in-frame clones and lacks some. Here the sample spans about 38,000 clones, around nine tenths being singletons. This CDR3 comprises 15 residues. Germline loops: CDR1 SGHTA, CDR2 FQGNSA. V lost 5 bases, J lost 8 bases, and 6 bases stayed unmatched. The gene calls are TRBV7-2 and TRBJ2-1; 13 nucleotides line up with TRBD2. The source is a female donor in good health, enrolled as a control in a pregnancy study. The material sequenced was CD4+ T cells from peripheral blood mononuclear cells, taken after pregnancy. CDR3: CASSAGLAGSYEQFF. DNA of the CDR3: TGTGCCAGCAGCGCGGGACTAGCGGGAAGCTATGAGCAGTTCTTC.